These T cell receptor beta chains were read from a single sample in a study of a mutant IDH1 vaccine in newly diagnosed glioma. Libraries were prepared by immunoSEQ multiplex PCR; TCRdb keeps only in-frame clonotypes and omits some of them. In the table there are tens of thousands of clones, over 75% of which are singletons. Sequencing was performed on PBMCs, taken from a glioma patient treated with radiotherapy, temozolomide or both. These receptors came from a man aged 35 to 55 with glioma. Some clones in this sample may be carry-over from other donors' samples. Each CDR3 is given with its conserved first and last residue. The order of the fields is D gene, V gene, clone size, J gene, CDR3 protein, CDR3 DNA. A D gene is named only where the DNA matches it firmly. The listing skips clone size in some rows; elsewhere it reads once, few, many or a size class.

D gene: .
V gene: TRBV18
clone size: once
J gene: TRBJ2-5
CDR3 protein: CASSPSGQSNLLPYF
CDR3 DNA: TGTGCCAGCTCACCATCCGGACAGTCCAACCTTTTGCCGTACTTC

D gene: TRBD1
V gene: TRBV7-8
clone size: .
J gene: TRBJ2-1
CDR3 protein: CASSLPRTGWLF
CDR3 DNA: TGTGCCAGCAGCTTACCCAGGACAGGCTGGCTCTTC

D gene: .
V gene: TRBV9
clone size: .
J gene: TRBJ2-2
CDR3 protein: CASSSKDPLGELFF
CDR3 DNA: TGTGCCAGCAGCTCGAAGGACCCACTCGGGGAGCTGTTTTTT

D gene: .
V gene: TRBV6-5
clone size: .
J gene: TRBJ1-5
CDR3 protein: CASRRGSSNQPQHF
CDR3 DNA: TGTGCCAGCAGACGGGGATCTAGCAATCAGCCCCAGCATTTT

D gene: TRBD1
V gene: TRBV2
clone size: .
J gene: TRBJ1-4
CDR3 protein: CASRTDRGGEKLFF
CDR3 DNA: TGTGCCAGCAGGACGGACAGGGGGGGAGAAAAACTGTTTTTT

D gene: .
V gene: TRBV5-1
clone size: .
J gene: TRBJ2-4
CDR3 protein: CASSLALGGGKNIQYF
CDR3 DNA: TGCGCCAGCAGCTTGGCCTTGGGGGGAGGCAAAAACATTCAGTACTTC

D gene: .
V gene: TRBV29-1
clone size: .
J gene: TRBJ2-3
CDR3 protein: CSVEVFADTQYF
CDR3 DNA: TGCAGCGTTGAAGTGTTCGCAGATACGCAGTATTTT

D gene: .
V gene: TRBV10-1
clone size: .
J gene: TRBJ2-7
CDR3 protein: CASSPRSFHEQYF
CDR3 DNA: TGCGCCAGCAGTCCTCGGTCTTTTCACGAGCAGTACTTC

D gene: TRBD1
V gene: TRBV23-1
clone size: .
J gene: TRBJ1-6
CDR3 protein: CASSSGGRGSSYNSPLHF
CDR3 DNA: TGCGCCAGCAGCTCAGGGGGCAGGGGAAGCTCCTATAATTCACCCCTCCACTTT

D gene: .
V gene: TRBV20-1
clone size: .
J gene: TRBJ2-7
CDR3 protein: CSASSPREQYF
CDR3 DNA: TGCAGTGCTAGTTCTCCTAGGGAGCAGTACTTC

D gene: .
V gene: TRBV6-5
clone size: .
J gene: TRBJ2-6
CDR3 protein: CASNNRRSGANVLTF
CDR3 DNA: TGTGCCAGCAACAACCGGCGTTCTGGGGCCAACGTCCTGACTTTC

D gene: TRBD1
V gene: TRBV5-6
clone size: .
J gene: TRBJ1-2
CDR3 protein: CASSLRDRGFINYGYTF
CDR3 DNA: TGTGCCAGCAGCCTCCGGGACAGGGGCTTCATTAACTATGGCTACACCTTC

D gene: .
V gene: TRBV7-2
clone size: .
J gene: TRBJ1-6
CDR3 protein: CASSLARTIDSPLHF
CDR3 DNA: TGTGCCAGCAGCTTAGCGAGGACAATCGATTCACCCCTCCACTTT

D gene: .
V gene: TRBV6-5
clone size: .
J gene: TRBJ1-3
CDR3 protein: CASSYSRQTPGNTIYF
CDR3 DNA: TGTGCCAGCAGTTACTCCCGACAGACCCCTGGAAACACCATATATTTT

D gene: .
V gene: TRBV5-1
clone size: .
J gene: TRBJ1-6
CDR3 protein: CASSSGQSNSPLHF
CDR3 DNA: TGCGCCAGCAGCTCAGGACAGAGTAATTCACCCCTCCACTTT

D gene: .
V gene: TRBV4-1
clone size: .
J gene: TRBJ1-4
CDR3 protein: CASSQPVGRTNEKLFF
CDR3 DNA: TGCGCCAGCAGCCAACCCGTGGGGAGAACTAATGAAAAACTGTTTTTT

D gene: .
V gene: TRBV7-9
clone size: .
J gene: TRBJ2-7
CDR3 protein: CASSVPYSEQYF
CDR3 DNA: TGTGCCAGCAGCGTACCCTACTCCGAGCAGTACTTC

D gene: .
V gene: TRBV30
clone size: .
J gene: TRBJ2-3
CDR3 protein: CAWKTAMSTDTQYF
CDR3 DNA: TGTGCCTGGAAAACAGCTATGAGCACAGATACGCAGTATTTT

D gene: .
V gene: TRBV14
clone size: once
J gene: TRBJ1-4
CDR3 protein: CASSQHYTVSTNEKLFF
CDR3 DNA: TGTGCCAGCAGCCAACATTACACAGTATCAACTAATGAAAAACTGTTTTTT

D gene: .
V gene: TRBV4-1
clone size: .
J gene: TRBJ1-1
CDR3 protein: CASSQRQGNQPRRDTEAFF
CDR3 DNA: TGCGCCAGCAGCCAGAGGCAGGGGAATCAGCCCCGCCGGGACACTGAAGCTTTCTTT

D gene: TRBD1
V gene: TRBV11-1
clone size: .
J gene: TRBJ2-7
CDR3 protein: CASTVPGQGSEQYF
CDR3 DNA: TGTGCCAGCACCGTCCCGGGACAGGGATCCGAGCAGTACTTC

D gene: .
V gene: TRBV7-2
clone size: many
J gene: TRBJ2-7
CDR3 protein: CAIIGQYF
CDR3 DNA: TGTGCCATCATTGGGCAGTACTTC

D gene: .
V gene: TRBV18
clone size: .
J gene: TRBJ1-1
CDR3 protein: CASSPPPDRMNTEAFF
CDR3 DNA: TGTGCCAGCTCACCACCCCCCGACAGGATGAACACTGAAGCTTTCTTT

D gene: .
V gene: TRBV6-5
clone size: .
J gene: TRBJ2-2
CDR3 protein: CASSQDRINTGELFF
CDR3 DNA: TGTGCCAGCAGCCAAGACAGGATTAACACCGGGGAGCTGTTTTTT

D gene: .
V gene: TRBV5-6
clone size: .
J gene: TRBJ1-1
CDR3 protein: CASSEGRRPEAFF
CDR3 DNA: TGTGCCAGCAGCGAGGGCAGGAGACCTGAAGCTTTCTTT

D gene: TRBD2
V gene: TRBV9
clone size: .
J gene: TRBJ2-3
CDR3 protein: CASSVVGGRADTQYF
CDR3 DNA: TGTGCCAGCAGCGTAGTCGGCGGGAGGGCAGATACGCAGTATTTT

D gene: TRBD1
V gene: TRBV12-5
clone size: .
J gene: TRBJ2-1
CDR3 protein: CASAGTGGTYNEQFF
CDR3 DNA: TGTGCTAGTGCCGGGACAGGGGGAACCTACAATGAGCAGTTCTTC

D gene: TRBD1
V gene: TRBV6-6
clone size: .
J gene: TRBJ1-1
CDR3 protein: CASSRDSLNTEAFF
CDR3 DNA: TGTGCCAGCAGTCGGGACAGCTTGAACACTGAAGCTTTCTTT

D gene: TRBD1
V gene: TRBV19
clone size: .
J gene: TRBJ2-2
CDR3 protein: CASSIQGAISGELFF
CDR3 DNA: TGTGCCAGTAGTATACAGGGGGCTATCAGCGGGGAGCTGTTTTTT

D gene: .
V gene: TRBV5-1
clone size: .
J gene: TRBJ1-4
CDR3 protein: CASSGPDWSEKLFF
CDR3 DNA: TGCGCCAGCAGCGGACCAGACTGGAGTGAAAAACTGTTTTTT

D gene: .
V gene: TRBV10-1
clone size: once
J gene: TRBJ1-2
CDR3 protein: CASSESGAMGYTF
CDR3 DNA: TGCGCCAGCAGTGAGTCCGGGGCGATGGGCTACACCTTC

D gene: .
V gene: TRBV18
clone size: once
J gene: TRBJ2-1
CDR3 protein: CASSPQSGGGRYNEQFF
CDR3 DNA: TGTGCCAGCTCACCACAATCGGGCGGGGGCAGATACAATGAGCAGTTCTTC

D gene: .
V gene: TRBV6-5
clone size: .
J gene: TRBJ1-2
CDR3 protein: CASRQVNYGYTF
CDR3 DNA: TGTGCCAGCCGACAGGTTAACTATGGCTACACCTTC

D gene: .
V gene: TRBV2
clone size: .
J gene: TRBJ1-1
CDR3 protein: CASRGTGSDEAFF
CDR3 DNA: TGTGCCAGCAGGGGTACAGGGAGTGACGAAGCTTTCTTT

D gene: TRBD2
V gene: TRBV5-1
clone size: .
J gene: TRBJ2-7
CDR3 protein: CASRLAGGNYEQYF
CDR3 DNA: TGCGCCAGCAGACTAGCGGGGGGGAACTACGAGCAGTACTTC

D gene: .
V gene: TRBV29-1
clone size: .
J gene: TRBJ1-1
CDR3 protein: CSVEGAYVTEAFF
CDR3 DNA: TGCAGCGTTGAAGGGGCTTATGTCACTGAAGCTTTCTTT

D gene: TRBD1
V gene: TRBV5-4
clone size: .
J gene: TRBJ2-7
CDR3 protein: CASSSPGQGINEQYF
CDR3 DNA: TGTGCCAGCAGCTCGCCGGGACAGGGTATAAACGAGCAGTACTTC

D gene: .
V gene: TRBV7-7
clone size: .
J gene: TRBJ2-5
CDR3 protein: CASSLAGGHETQYF
CDR3 DNA: TGTGCCAGCAGCTTAGCGGGGGGGCATGAGACCCAGTACTTC

D gene: TRBD1
V gene: TRBV6-6
clone size: few
J gene: TRBJ2-7
CDR3 protein: CASSMDRGLGEQYF
CDR3 DNA: TGTGCCAGCAGCATGGACAGGGGTTTAGGCGAGCAGTACTTC

D gene: .
V gene: TRBV5-1
clone size: once
J gene: TRBJ2-3
CDR3 protein: CASRPQGGDTQYF
CDR3 DNA: TGCGCCAGCAGACCTCAGGGGGGAGATACGCAGTATTTT

D gene: TRBD1
V gene: TRBV7-2
clone size: .
J gene: TRBJ1-2
CDR3 protein: CASSGGTGYYGYTF
CDR3 DNA: TGTGCCAGCAGCGGGGGGACAGGGTACTATGGCTACACCTTC

D gene: TRBD2
V gene: TRBV6-5
clone size: .
J gene: TRBJ2-7
CDR3 protein: CTTSGGYEQYF
CDR3 DNA: TGTACGACTAGCGGGGGATACGAGCAGTACTTC

D gene: TRBD1
V gene: TRBV7-2
clone size: once
J gene: TRBJ1-2
CDR3 protein: CASSPGTGGSYGYTF
CDR3 DNA: TGTGCCAGCAGCCCAGGGACAGGGGGAAGCTATGGCTACACCTTC

D gene: .
V gene: TRBV9
clone size: .
J gene: TRBJ1-2
CDR3 protein: CASSMSTDNYGYTF
CDR3 DNA: TGTGCCAGCAGCATGTCGACAGATAACTATGGCTACACCTTC

D gene: .
V gene: TRBV14
clone size: few
J gene: TRBJ2-7
CDR3 protein: CASSHGTQQYF
CDR3 DNA: TGTGCCAGCAGCCACGGTACACAGCAGTACTTC

D gene: TRBD1
V gene: TRBV5-8
clone size: .
J gene: TRBJ1-2
CDR3 protein: CASSPRTGMYYGYTF
CDR3 DNA: TGTGCCAGCAGCCCGAGGACAGGGATGTACTATGGCTACACCTTC

D gene: .
V gene: TRBV4-1
clone size: .
J gene: TRBJ2-5
CDR3 protein: CASSQGGLRETQYF
CDR3 DNA: TGCGCCAGCAGCCAGGGGGGACTCCGAGAGACCCAGTACTTC

D gene: .
V gene: TRBV15
clone size: .
J gene: TRBJ1-5
CDR3 protein: CATSSPGNQPQHF
CDR3 DNA: TGTGCCACCAGCAGTCCAGGGAATCAGCCCCAGCATTTT

D gene: TRBD1
V gene: TRBV9
clone size: .
J gene: TRBJ2-7
CDR3 protein: CARGNRGERYEQYF
CDR3 DNA: TGTGCCAGAGGGAACAGGGGGGAAAGGTACGAGCAGTACTTC

D gene: TRBD2
V gene: TRBV9
clone size: once
J gene: TRBJ2-5
CDR3 protein: CASSVGASGGDQYF
CDR3 DNA: TGTGCCAGCAGCGTAGGGGCTAGTGGGGGGGACCAGTACTTC

D gene: .
V gene: TRBV18
clone size: .
J gene: TRBJ2-5
CDR3 protein: CASSPLSSGETQYF
CDR3 DNA: TGTGCCAGCTCACCTTTATCTTCGGGAGAGACCCAGTACTTC

D gene: .
V gene: TRBV5-1
clone size: .
J gene: TRBJ2-2
CDR3 protein: CASSPYMDTGELFF
CDR3 DNA: TGCGCCAGCAGCCCATACATGGACACCGGGGAGCTGTTTTTT

D gene: TRBD1
V gene: TRBV4-2
clone size: once
J gene: TRBJ2-2
CDR3 protein: CASSQDHRTGAAGELFF
CDR3 DNA: TGTGCCAGCAGCCAAGATCATAGGACAGGGGCGGCCGGGGAGCTGTTTTTT

D gene: .
V gene: TRBV30
clone size: .
J gene: TRBJ1-2
CDR3 protein: CAWSSQGGYGYTF
CDR3 DNA: TGTGCCTGGAGTAGCCAGGGTGGCTATGGCTACACCTTC

D gene: .
V gene: TRBV15
clone size: once
J gene: TRBJ2-7
CDR3 protein: CATSRAGSYEQYF
CDR3 DNA: TGTGCCACCAGCCGGGCAGGGAGCTACGAGCAGTACTTC

D gene: TRBD2
V gene: TRBV9
clone size: .
J gene: TRBJ2-3
CDR3 protein: CASSVGGAGGLSTDTQYF
CDR3 DNA: TGTGCCAGCAGCGTAGGTGGAGCGGGGGGGTTGAGCACAGATACGCAGTATTTT